This TCR beta chain was sequenced in a study of T-cell memory formation after mild COVID-19. At the level of the study: Each donor largely had its own TCR clusters. Study-level points and caveats: Pre-infection memory harbored some responding clones, suggesting cross-reactive memory joined.

TCR alpha and TCR beta cDNA libraries carrying sample barcodes and UMIs were produced by 5'RACE using constant-segment primers. TCRdb reanalysed the 5' RACE reads using MiXCR and keeps one entry per CDR3 protein. This table has 500,000 to 550,000 distinct CDR3 sequences, around 21% appearing once. Worth noting for this clonotype: What it binds is not known.

From germline, CDR1 is LGHNA and CDR2 YNFKEQ. CDR3 length: 14 residues. V lost 0 bases and J lost 6, with 12 bases in between. The TCR sequence derives from an adult woman who had mild COVID-19 (a few samples of this study predate the infection). Cell type and time point are not known. The chain has TRBV4-2 and TRBJ2-7; D gene uncertain. The specimen was PBMCs or a T cell subset sorted from them (not recorded which). In DNA, the CDR3 is TGTGCCAGCAGCCAAGAAGTAGCAGGAGTCGAGCAGTACTTC. Amino acids: CASSQEVAGVEQYF.